The next 26 T cell receptor beta chains were all read from a single sample in a study of blood T cells in healthy people across ages. The authors ran a second PCR of about 6 to 11 cycles using a sample-barcoded 5' primer and a J-beta primer mix. MiXCR, run by TCRdb on the 5' RACE reads, gives a single entry per CDR3 protein. Of 1.5 million to 2 million distinct CDR3 sequences in the sample, around 48% were seen once. Sequenced: blood. Receptors were obtained from a woman in her forties in good health.

This CDR3 is CASSVPGRVHEQYF. The CDR3 DNA reads TGTGCCAGCAGTGTACCCGGACGGGTCCACGAGCAGTACTTC. This chain joins TRBV28 and TRBJ2-7, with unresolved D. Germline CDR1 is MDHEN and CDR2 is SYDVKM. Trimming stripped 5 bases from V and 5 bases from J, with 16 bases between. The CDR3 is 14 amino acids.

The chain has TRBV28 and TRBJ2-3; possible D gene TRBD1, 6 bases. Looked up from germline, CDR1 is MDHEN and CDR2 is SYDVKM. The CDR3 spans 16 residues. V was pared by 8 bases and J by 2 bases, with 20 bases between. Written as DNA, the CDR3 is TGTGCCAGCCCCCCCCCGGGACAACCTTTCACAGATACGCAGTATTTT. Translating gives CASPPPGQPFTDTQYF. The full variable domain, its missing parts supplied by reference TRBV28 and TRBJ2-3, is DVKVTQSSRYLVKRTGEKVFLECVQDMDHENMFWYRQDPGLGLRLIYFSYDVKMKEKGDIPEGYSVSREKKERFSLILESASTNQTSMYLCASPPPGQPFTDTQYFGPGTRLTVL.

The rearrangement uses TRBV6-6 and TRBJ2-6; D ambiguous. CDR3 length equals 16 residues. Trimming left V 0 bases short and J 4 bases short, with 10 bases between. CDR1 is MNHNY and CDR2 is SVGAGI in the germline V gene (reference sequence). Here the CDR3 DNA reads TGTGCCAGCAGTTACTCGAAAGCTTCCGGGGCCAACGTCCTGACTTTC. Its translation is CASSYSKASGANVLTF.

This clonotype was counted a few times. The CDR3 reads CASSQDRGATQFF. CDR3 nucleotide sequence: TGCGCCAGCAGCCAAGATCGAGGGGCCACACAGTTCTTC. The chain has TRBV4-3 and TRBJ2-1; either TRBD1 or TRBD2 may fit D (5 bases each). Between the trimmed V and J ends, which lost 0 bases and 13 bases, there was a span of 13 bases. CDR3 size: 13 residues. Germline CDR1 is LGHNA and CDR2 is YSLEER.

This chain links TRBV4-3 with TRBJ1-1; no clear D gene. The V gene's germline CDR1 is LGHNA and CDR2 YSLEER. The CDR3 length is 16 residues. The V gene lost 4 bases and the J gene lost 2 bases, with 17 bases spanning the gap. The CDR3 nucleotides are TGCGCCAGCAGCCGAGGGAATGCAGCGTATAACACTGAAGCTTTCTTT. Translation gives CASSRGNAAYNTEAFF.

The V call is TRBV5-1, the J call TRBJ2-1; 9 nucleotides agree with TRBD2. The V segment lost 6 bases and the J segment 1 base; nucleotides outside the gene matches: 5. The germline V gene encodes CDR1 SGHRS and CDR2 YFSETQ. This CDR3 region has 15 residues. The CDR3: CASTTSGQSYNEQFF. The CDR3 DNA reads TGCGCCAGCACAACTAGCGGGCAATCCTACAATGAGCAGTTCTTC.

This clonotype was observed a few times. J is TRBJ2-1 and V is TRBV6-2 or TRBV6-3; 11 bases are a match to TRBD2. The germline V gene has CDR1 MNHEY and CDR2 SVGEGT. V lost 7 bases and J lost 2; bases outside the gene matches: 7. CDR3 length: 16 amino acids. CDR3 loop: CASTTPTSGTYNEQFF. CDR3 bases: TGTGCCAGCACCACCCCGACTAGCGGGACCTACAATGAGCAGTTCTTC.

V is TRBV14 and J is TRBJ1-6; D gene uncertain. Trimming left V 4 bases short and J 7 bases short, with 11 bases between. From germline, CDR1 is SGHDN and CDR2 FVKESK. The CDR3 is 14 amino acids. The CDR3 bases are TGTGCCAGCAGCCCGGACGTACCGAATTCACCCCTCCACTTT. It specifies CASSPDVPNSPLHF. Filled out from reference TRBV14 and TRBJ1-6, the complete variable domain reads EAGVTQFPSHSVIEKGQTVTLRCDPISGHDNLYWYRRVMGKEIKFLLHFVKESKQDESGMPNNRFLAERTGGTYSTLKVQPAELEDSGVYFCASSPDVPNSPLHFGNGTRLTVT.

Concerning this clonotype: Since a much larger clone is just one base distant, this may be a read error. The V gene is TRBV6-6, the J gene TRBJ2-7, with TRBD1 matching 9 bases. Trimming took 4 bases from V and 0 from J; bases not matched to a gene: 1. CDR1 is MNHNY, CDR2 SVGAGI, per germline (reference sequence). The CDR3 is 14 residues long. For the CDR3, the DNA is TGTGCCAGCAGTTGGACAGGGGCCTCCTACGAGCAGTACTTC. The encoded protein is CASSWTGASYEQYF.

The V call is TRBV11-2, the J call TRBJ2-2; D gene ambiguous. The CDR3 runs 13 residues. Trimming cost V 4 bases and J 5 bases, with 8 bases left between them. The V gene's germline CDR1 is SGHAT and CDR2 FQNNGV. The DNA of the CDR3 is TGTGCCAGCAGCTCCTACATAACCGGGGAGCTGTTTTTT. This translates into CASSSYITGELFF.

The V gene is TRBV20-1, the J gene TRBJ2-7; D is ambiguous. Germline V gives CDR1 DFQATT, CDR2 SNEGSKA (reference sequence). Deletions cut 0 bases from V and 6 bases from J, with 15 bases between. This CDR3 spans 14 amino acids. The CDR3 bases are TGCAGTGCTAGAGATTCAGCGAACTGGGTCGAGCAGTACTTC. Encoded protein: CSARDSANWVEQYF.

This clonotype was detected only a few times. The chain uses TRBV14 and TRBJ2-1, with D perhaps given as TRBD1 or TRBD2 (6 bases each). Deletions cut 0 bases from V and 4 bases from J, with 13 bases between. The germline gives CDR1 SGHDN, CDR2 FVKESK. The CDR3 covers 16 residues. The CDR3 loop reads CASSQEWGARYNEQFF. The CDR3, as DNA: TGTGCCAGCAGCCAAGAGTGGGGGGCCAGATACAATGAGCAGTTCTTC.

This clonotype was found a few times. The rearrangement links TRBV20-1 to TRBJ1-5; D may be TRBD1 (6 bases). Germline loops: CDR1 DFQATT, CDR2 SNEGSKA (reference sequence). CDR3 length: 16 amino acids. V was shortened by 1 base and J by 4 bases, with 17 bases between the two germline ends. The CDR3 bases are TGCAGTGCTAGAGCGAGGGTAGGGGGGTTGAATCAGCCCCAGCATTTT. Amino acids: CSARARVGGLNQPQHF.

On this clonotype: Since a much larger clone is just one base distant, this may be a read error. This rearrangement joins TRBV29-1 to TRBJ2-4, with 7 bases identical to TRBD1. The DNA end is a closer match to TRBJ2-5, so the J assignment may be wrong. CDR1 and CDR2 (germline): SQVTM, ANQGSEA. This CDR3 has 14 amino acids. CDR3 DNA: TGCGGCGTGACCGAACAGGGGACAACGGAGACCCAGTACTTC. Its translation: CGVTEQGTTETQYF.

At least ten counts were recorded for this clonotype. This chain joins TRBV29-1 and TRBJ2-7; 10 nucleotides line up with TRBD1. V shed 6 bases and J 5 bases; nucleotides not matched to a gene: 13. CDR3 length: 15 amino acids. CDR1 is SQVTM, CDR2 ANQGSEA, per germline. Written as DNA, the CDR3 is TGCAGCGTCGGAACGCGGACAGGGGGTGGACACGAGCAGTACTTC. Protein: CSVGTRTGGGHEQYF.

The V gene is TRBV11-1, the J gene TRBJ2-2, with 10 positions matching TRBD2. CDR1 is SGHAT, CDR2 FQDESV, per germline (reference sequence). The CDR3 is 16 amino acids. The junction had 8 bases not matched to a gene; V was cut back by 4 bases and J by 6 bases. CDR3 protein: CASSSIPAGGPGELFF. CDR3 DNA: TGTGCCAGCAGCTCCATTCCAGCGGGGGGGCCCGGGGAGCTGTTTTTT.

This chain uses TRBV29-1 with TRBJ2-6; TRBD2 is a possible D gene (5 bases). Germline CDR1 SQVTM, CDR2 ANQGSEA. This CDR3 is 18 amino acids long. Trimming shortened V by 3 bases and J by 4 bases, and 22 bases separated the two germline ends. The CDR3 DNA follows: TGCAGCGTTGAGGAGGTCGGTAGGGAAACTCTCGGGGCCAACGTCCTGACTTTC. Protein: CSVEEVGRETLGANVLTF.

The chain has TRBV14 and TRBJ2-1; possibly TRBD2 for D (5 bases). Trimming shortened V by 7 bases and J by 9 bases, and 16 bases separated the two germline ends. The CDR3 totals 13 residues. Germline CDR1 SGHDN, CDR2 FVKESK. CDR3 DNA sequence: TGTGCCAGCAAGGAGGCCAGTGTGGGTGAGCAGTTCTTC. Translation: CASKEASVGEQFF. Full variable domain (remainder filled in from reference TRBV14 and TRBJ2-1): EAGVTQFPSHSVIEKGQTVTLRCDPISGHDNLYWYRRVMGKEIKFLLHFVKESKQDESGMPNNRFLAERTGGTYSTLKVQPAELEDSGVYFCASKEASVGEQFFGPGTRLTVL.

The J gene is TRBJ2-1, the V gene TRBV6-2 or TRBV6-3; D possibly matches TRBD1 or TRBD2 (6 bases each). The CDR3 sequence is 16 residues long. Trimming took off 7 bases at V and 1 base at J, with 17 bases between the two ends. The germline V gene encodes CDR1 MNHEY and CDR2 SVGEGT. The CDR3 is CASTSPGARSYNEQFF. The CDR3 DNA reads as TGTGCCAGCACGTCGCCGGGGGCGAGGTCCTACAATGAGCAGTTCTTC.

The rearrangement uses TRBV4-3 and TRBJ2-1; 9 bases line up with TRBD2. CDR1 and CDR2 (germline): LGHNA, YSLEER. This CDR3 is built from 17 residues. Trimming took 1 base from V and 0 from J; bases not matched to a gene: 4. CDR3 coding DNA: TGCGCCAGCAGCCAAGGTGCTAGCGGGGTCTCCTACAATGAGCAGTTCTTC. Protein product: CASSQGASGVSYNEQFF.

This clonotype was observed a handful of times. The rearrangement uses TRBV7-2 and TRBJ2-1; 10 bases are a match to TRBD2. Germline V gives CDR1 SGHTA, CDR2 FQGNSA. With 1 base clipped from V and 7 bases from J, the junction kept 7 bases outside the gene matches. This CDR3 spans 16 amino acids. CDR3 sequence (DNA): TGTGCCAGCAGCTTAGACTCAGCGGGGGGGCAGAATGAGCAGTTCTTC. Translation: CASSLDSAGGQNEQFF. Full variable domain (missing parts from reference TRBV7-2 and TRBJ2-1): GAGVSQSPSNKVTEKGKDVELRCDPISGHTALYWYRQSLGQGLEFLIYFQGNSAPDKSGLPSDRFSAERTGGSVSTLTIQRTQQEDSAVYLCASSLDSAGGQNEQFFGPGTRLTVL.

The chain recombines TRBV6-5 with TRBJ1-2, with D possibly being TRBD1 (5 bases). Trimming removed 8 bases at V and 2 bases at J, with 21 bases between. The CDR3 sequence is 16 residues long. Germline values: CDR1 MNHEY, CDR2 SVGAGI. The CDR3 region is CASPGTDHSKNYGYTF. CDR3 coding DNA: TGTGCCAGCCCAGGGACGGATCATTCTAAAAACTATGGCTACACCTTC.

This clonotype was observed a handful of times. V usage is TRBV9 and J usage is TRBJ2-3; tentatively, D is TRBD1 or TRBD2 (5 bases each). The CDR3 spans 14 residues. The germline V gene has CDR1 SGDLS and CDR2 YYNGEE. The V end lost 7 bases, the J end lost 3 bases, and 15 bases lay between the germline ends. The CDR3 DNA reads TGTGCCAGCTCGGGGCCACCCACGACAGATACGCAGTATTTT. As protein: CASSGPPTTDTQYF.

The chain has TRBV4-2 and TRBJ2-1; D is possibly TRBD2 (5 bases). This CDR3 contains 13 residues. Germline loops: CDR1 LGHNA, CDR2 YNFKEQ. Trimming took off 3 bases at V and 6 bases at J, with 9 bases between the two ends. CDR3 residues: CASSHTRGNEQFF. The CDR3 DNA reads TGTGCCAGCAGCCATACCCGGGGCAATGAGCAGTTCTTC.

This clonotype was observed a single time. The gene calls are TRBV7-9 and TRBJ2-7, with 7 bases matching TRBD1. The J call is uncertain, as TRBJ2-5 better fits the DNA end. CDR1 is SEHNR, CDR2 FQNEAQ, per germline (reference sequence). The CDR3 consists of 16 residues. The DNA of the CDR3 is TGTGCCAGCAGCCTCCCCCGGGACAGAAGGGGAGAGACCCAGTACTTC. Protein: CASSLPRDRRGETQYF.

CDR3 protein: CATSLSTDTQYF. The CDR3 coding sequence is TGTGCCACCAGCCTGAGCACAGATACGCAGTATTTT. The chain couples TRBV15 to TRBJ2-3, with no clear D. CDR1 LNHNV and CDR2 YYDKDF come from the germline V gene (reference sequence). Trimming cost V 5 bases and J 0 bases, with 3 bases left between them. This CDR3 is 12 amino acids long.